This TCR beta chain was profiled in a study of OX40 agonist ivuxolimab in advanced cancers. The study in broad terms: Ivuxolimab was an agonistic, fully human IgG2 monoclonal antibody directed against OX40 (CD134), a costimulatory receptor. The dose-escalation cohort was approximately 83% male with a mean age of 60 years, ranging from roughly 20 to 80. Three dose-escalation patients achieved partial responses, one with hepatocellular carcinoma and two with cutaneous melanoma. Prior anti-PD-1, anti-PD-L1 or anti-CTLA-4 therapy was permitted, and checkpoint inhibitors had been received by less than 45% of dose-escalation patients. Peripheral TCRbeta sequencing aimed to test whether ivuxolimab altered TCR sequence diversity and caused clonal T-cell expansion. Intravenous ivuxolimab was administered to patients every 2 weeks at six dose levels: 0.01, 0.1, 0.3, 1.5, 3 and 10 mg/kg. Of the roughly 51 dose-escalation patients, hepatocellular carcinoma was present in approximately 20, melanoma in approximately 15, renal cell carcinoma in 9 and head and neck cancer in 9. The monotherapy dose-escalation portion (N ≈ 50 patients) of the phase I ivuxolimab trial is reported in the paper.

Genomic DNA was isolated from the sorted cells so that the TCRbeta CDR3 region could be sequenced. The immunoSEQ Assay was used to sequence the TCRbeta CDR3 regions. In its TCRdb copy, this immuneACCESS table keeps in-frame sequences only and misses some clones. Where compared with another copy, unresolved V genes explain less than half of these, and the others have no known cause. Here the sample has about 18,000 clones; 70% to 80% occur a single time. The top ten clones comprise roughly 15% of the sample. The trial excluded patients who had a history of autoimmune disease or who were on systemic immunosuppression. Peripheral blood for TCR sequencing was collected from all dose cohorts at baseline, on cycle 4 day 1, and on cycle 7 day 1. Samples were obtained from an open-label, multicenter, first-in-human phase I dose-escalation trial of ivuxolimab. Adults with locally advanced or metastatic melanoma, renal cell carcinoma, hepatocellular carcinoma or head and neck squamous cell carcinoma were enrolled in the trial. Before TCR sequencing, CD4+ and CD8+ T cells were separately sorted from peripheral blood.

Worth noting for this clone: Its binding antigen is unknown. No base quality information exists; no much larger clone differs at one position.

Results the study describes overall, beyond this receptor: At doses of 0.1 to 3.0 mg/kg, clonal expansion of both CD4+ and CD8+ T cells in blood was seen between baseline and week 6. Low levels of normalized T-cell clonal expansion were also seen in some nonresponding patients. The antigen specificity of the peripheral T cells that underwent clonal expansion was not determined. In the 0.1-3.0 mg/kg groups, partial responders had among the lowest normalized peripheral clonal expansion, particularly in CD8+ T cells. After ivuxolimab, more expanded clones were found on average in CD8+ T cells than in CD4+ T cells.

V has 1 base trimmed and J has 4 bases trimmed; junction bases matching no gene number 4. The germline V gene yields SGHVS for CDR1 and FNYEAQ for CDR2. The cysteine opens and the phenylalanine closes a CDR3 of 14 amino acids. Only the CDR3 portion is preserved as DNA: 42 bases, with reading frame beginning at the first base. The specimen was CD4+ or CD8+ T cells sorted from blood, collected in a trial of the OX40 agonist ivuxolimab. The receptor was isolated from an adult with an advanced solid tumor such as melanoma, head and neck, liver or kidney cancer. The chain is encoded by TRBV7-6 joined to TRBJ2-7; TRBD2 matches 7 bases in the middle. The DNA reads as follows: TGTGCCAGCAGCTTAGACGCCGGGGGGTACGAGCAGTACTTC. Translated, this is CASSLDAGGYEQYF.